Shown below are 24 T cell receptor beta chains from a single sample sequenced in a study of blood T cell repertoires in COVID-19. Assay: immunoSEQ multiplex PCR; the TCRdb copy retains only in-frame clones and omits some. This table holds some 490,000 clones, 75% to 90% found once. The specimen sequenced was PBMCs or T cells enriched from blood (not recorded which). All receptors come from a woman aged 60-75 years who had recovered from COVID-19.

CDR3 sequence (DNA): TGCGCCAGCAGCCTACAGGGAACGTCGAATGAAAAACTGTTTTTT. Amino acids: CASSLQGTSNEKLFF. V is TRBV5-1 and J is TRBJ1-4; D perhaps matches TRBD1 (6 bases). The CDR3 consists of 15 residues. Germline V gene lookup returns CDR1 SGHRS and CDR2 YFSETQ. Trimming stripped 4 bases from V and 5 bases from J, with 15 bases between.

The V and J genes are TRBV24-1 and TRBJ2-1, with 7 nucleotides matching TRBD2. With V trimmed by 10 bases and J by 10 bases, 18 bases remained unmatched. The germline CDR1 and CDR2 sequences are KGHDR and SFDVKD. The CDR3 contains 15 residues. The CDR3 spells CATAGGRAFSGEQFF. CDR3 DNA: TGTGCCACGGCCGGGGGGAGGGCTTTCTCAGGCGAGCAGTTCTTC.

The V and J genes are TRBV6-5 and TRBJ1-1; D is perhaps TRBD1 (5 bases). The germline gives CDR1 MNHEY, CDR2 SVGAGI. V was clipped by 7 bases and J by 4 bases, with 19 bases between them. This CDR3 has 15 residues. CDR3 coding DNA: TGTGCCAGCACCGTCAAGGAGGGGCATAGCACTGAAGCTTTCTTT. It codes for CASTVKEGHSTEAFF.

A single count supports this clone. The chain links TRBV3-1 (or the pseudogene TRBV3-2) to TRBJ1-1, with 8 positions matching TRBD1. The CDR3 sequence is 14 residues long. The trim removed 4 bases at V and 7 bases at J, leaving 8 bases unmatched. The germline V gene encodes CDR1 LGHDT and CDR2 YNNKEL (reference sequence). CDR3 coding DNA: TGTGCCAGCAGCCGATCAGGGGGCTCCATTGAAGCTTTCTTT. Residues: CASSRSGGSIEAFF.

This chain connects TRBV29-1 to TRBJ2-7; 9 nucleotides match TRBD1. J gave up 1 base and V 5 bases, and 15 bases lay outside the gene matches. Per germline, CDR1 SQVTM and CDR2 ANQGSEA. The CDR3 has 17 amino acids. The CDR3 region has the DNA TGCAGCGTTTTTTTACAGGGGGCCGGCGGGAGATCCTACGAGCAGTACTTC. Protein: CSVFLQGAGGRSYEQYF.

The chain is built from TRBV18 and TRBJ1-4; the D gene is possibly TRBD1 (6 bases). Deletions cut 8 bases from V and 7 bases from J, with 17 bases between. CDR3 length: 14 residues. The germline gives CDR1 KGHSH, CDR2 LQKENI. CDR3 region: CASHGGREAEKLFF. CDR3 coding DNA: TGTGCCAGCCATGGGGGCAGGGAAGCTGAAAAACTGTTTTTT.

This rearrangement joins TRBV30 to TRBJ1-2, with TRBD1 matching 8 bases. The CDR3 contains 11 residues. The germline CDR1 and CDR2 sequences are GTSNPN and SVGIG (reference sequence). V dropped 5 bases and J dropped 6; count of bases not matched to a gene: 2. The CDR3 DNA reads as TGTGCCTGGGGACAGGGTAATGGCTACACCTTC. Translation: CAWGQGNGYTF.

This clone was seen only once. The chain recombines TRBV11-2 with TRBJ1-6; no clear D. The length of the CDR3 is 19 residues. The V end was cut by 5 bases, the J end by 2 bases, with 22 bases between. CDR1 and CDR2 (germline): SGHAT, FQNNGV. CDR3 protein: CASSPILVRSLPYNSPLHF. DNA for the CDR3: TGTGCCAGCAGCCCGATCCTGGTGAGGTCTCTACCCTATAATTCACCCCTCCACTTT. Combining the CDR3 with reference TRBV11-2 and TRBJ1-6 gives the whole variable domain EAGVAQSPRYKIIEKRQSVAFWCNPISGHATLYWYQQILGQGPKLLIQFQNNGVVDDSQLPKDRFSAERLKGVDSTLKIQPAKLEDSAVYLCASSPILVRSLPYNSPLHFGNGTRLTVT.

V gene TRBV7-8 combines with J gene TRBJ2-1, with D unclear. Germline CDR1 is SGHVS and CDR2 is FQNEAQ. The V gene lost 5 bases and the J gene lost 3 bases, with 5 bases spanning the gap. The CDR3 contains 12 residues. The CDR3 region has the DNA TGTGCCAGCAGCCATAACTACAATGAGCAGTTCTTC. This gives the protein CASSHNYNEQFF. The full variable domain, its missing parts supplied by reference TRBV7-8 and TRBJ2-1, is GAGVSQSPRYKVAKRGQDVALRCDPISGHVSLFWYQQALGQGPEFLTYFQNEAQLDKSGLPSDRFFAERPEGSVSTLKIQRTQQEDSAVYLCASSHNYNEQFFGPGTRLTVL.

J is TRBJ1-4 and V is TRBV7-9; possibly TRBD1 for D (6 bases). The V and J ends lost 3 bases and 0 bases respectively, with 11 bases between them. Germline V gene sequence: CDR1 SEHNR, CDR2 FQNEAQ (reference sequence). The CDR3 is 16 amino acids. This CDR3 is CASSFWTVATNEKLFF. CDR3 in DNA: TGTGCCAGCAGCTTTTGGACAGTTGCAACTAATGAAAAACTGTTTTTT.

The chain couples TRBV10-3 to TRBJ2-2, with a tentative D call TRBD1 (6 bases). This CDR3 spans 10 amino acids. The V end was cut by 10 bases, the J end by 9 bases, with 9 bases between. Germline values: CDR1 ENHRY, CDR2 SYGVKD. The CDR3 sequence is CATWDRELFF. The CDR3 DNA sequence: TGTGCCACTTGGGACAGGGAGCTGTTTTTT.

This sequence joins TRBV10-3 and TRBJ2-2, with 8 positions matching TRBD2. V was clipped by 5 bases and J by 2 bases; unmatched bases: 13. Germline V lookup: CDR1 ENHRY, CDR2 SYGVKD. This CDR3 is 18 amino acids long. The CDR3 DNA follows: TGTGCCATCAGTTGGGGCCCTATTAGCGGGGAAAACACCGGGGAGCTGTTTTTT. It is translated as CAISWGPISGENTGELFF.

The genes are TRBV9 and TRBJ2-5; the D gene is possibly TRBD2 (6 bases). V gave up 3 bases and J gave up 7 bases, with 16 bases separating them. CDR1 and CDR2 from the germline V gene are SGDLS and YYNGEE. The CDR3 is made up of 14 amino acids. This CDR3 is CASSARLVLGTQYF. The CDR3 coding sequence is TGTGCCAGCAGCGCACGACTAGTCTTGGGGACCCAGTACTTC.

The chain employs TRBV4-1 and TRBJ1-3; 7 bases fit TRBD1. The CDR3 spans 18 residues. With 4 bases clipped from V and 1 base from J, the junction kept 13 bases outside the gene matches. Germline-derived CDR1 and CDR2 are MGHRA and YSYEKL. In DNA, the CDR3 is TGCGCCAGCAGCCCAAGGGTGCGGGGACAGAAGTCTGGAAACACCATATATTTT. Translation: CASSPRVRGQKSGNTIYF.

The rearrangement links TRBV14 to TRBJ2-2, with TRBD2 as a possible D gene (5 bases). This CDR3 is 16 amino acids long. The V gene lost 1 base and the J gene lost 1 base, with 10 bases spanning the gap. In germline, CDR1 is SGHDN, CDR2 FVKESK. Here the CDR3 DNA reads TGTGCCAGCAGCCAAGCCCGACGGGGGAACACCGGGGAGCTGTTTTTT. Its protein product is CASSQARRGNTGELFF.

This chain connects TRBV30 to TRBJ1-3; 7 bases agree with TRBD1. Trimming removed 3 bases from V and 0 bases from J; junction bases left unmatched: 14. The CDR3 has 18 residues. Germline CDR1 and CDR2: GTSNPN and SVGIG (reference sequence). Here the CDR3 DNA reads TGTGCCTGGAGCCAAAGACAGGGCCGCCCATACTCTGGAAACACCATATATTTT. Its translation is CAWSQRQGRPYSGNTIYF.

The chain combines TRBV5-1 with TRBJ2-2; 11 nucleotides match TRBD2. The V segment lost 4 bases and the J segment 4 bases; nucleotides outside the gene matches: 9. CDR3 size: 17 residues. Per germline, CDR1 SGHRS and CDR2 YFSETQ. The CDR3 sequence is CASSLLGLAGATGELFF. The CDR3 coding sequence is TGCGCCAGCAGCCTCCTAGGACTAGCGGGTGCCACCGGGGAGCTGTTTTTT.

The chain carries TRBV4-1 and TRBJ2-3; the match to TRBD1 covers 9 bases. The V gene end was trimmed by 3 bases and the J gene end by 1 base; junction bases not matched to a gene: 5. The germline V gene has CDR1 MGHRA and CDR2 YSYEKL. The CDR3 runs 16 residues. The DNA for the CDR3 is TGCGCCAGCAGCCATCCAAGGACAGGGGGCACAGATACGCAGTATTTT. This sequence encodes CASSHPRTGGTDTQYF.

V and J are TRBV7-2 and TRBJ1-2; tentatively, D is TRBD1 (5 bases). Trimming took off 5 bases at V and 2 bases at J, with 12 bases between the two ends. Germline CDR1 SGHTA, CDR2 FQGNSA. The CDR3 has 14 residues. The CDR3 loop is CASSPDRDNYGYTF. In DNA form, the CDR3 reads TGTGCCAGCAGCCCCGACAGAGACAACTATGGCTACACCTTC.

The chain has TRBV6-5 and TRBJ1-1; 9 positions agree with TRBD1. V dropped 3 bases and J dropped 7; count of bases not matched to a gene: 9. Germline values: CDR1 MNHEY, CDR2 SVGAGI. This CDR3 is 15 amino acids long. The CDR3 reads CASSYTGTGRVEAFF. CDR3 in DNA: TGTGCCAGCAGTTATACCGGGACAGGGCGAGTTGAAGCTTTCTTT.

The chain recombines TRBV2 with TRBJ2-7, with 7 bases matching TRBD2. The V gene's germline CDR1 is SNHLY and CDR2 FYNNEI. The CDR3 is 14 residues long. V dropped 3 bases and J dropped 2; count of bases not matched to a gene: 4. The DNA of the CDR3 is TGTGCCAGCAGTGAGGGGACTATTACCTACGAGCAGTACTTC. Amino acid sequence: CASSEGTITYEQYF.

The chain links TRBV2 to TRBJ2-3; D uncertain. CDR1 is SNHLY, CDR2 FYNNEI, per germline. With 6 bases removed from V and 0 bases from J, the gap between germline ends came to 4 bases. The CDR3 consists of 12 residues. The CDR3 here is CASSYSTDTQYF. The CDR3 DNA reads TGTGCCAGCAGCTATAGCACAGATACGCAGTATTTT.

This clone appeared a single time. The chain employs TRBV5-1 and TRBJ2-1; 9 positions agree with TRBD2. The CDR3 has 14 amino acids. V gave up 5 bases and J gave up 5 bases; unmatched junction bases: 5. The germline V gene encodes CDR1 SGHRS and CDR2 YFSETQ. The CDR3 DNA is TGCGCCAGCAGGCTAGCGGGGACGAACAATGAGCAGTTCTTC. Protein product: CASRLAGTNNEQFF.

The chain uses TRBV7-9 and TRBJ2-2; 8 nucleotides line up with TRBD1. The CDR3 covers 16 residues. The trim removed 4 bases at V and 7 bases at J, leaving 11 bases unmatched. Germline loops: CDR1 SEHNR, CDR2 FQNEAQ (reference sequence). The DNA for the CDR3 is TGTGCCAGCAGCTCGCAGGGGGCAGTTTCGGGCGGGGAGCTGTTTTTT. Its translation: CASSSQGAVSGGELFF.